Reported below is one T cell receptor beta chain. Regions amplified from RNA transcripts were the TCR beta CDR3 regions. First-round RT-PCR targeting the TCR CDR3 was performed with the HTBI primer set. TCRdb ran MiXCR on the multiplex PCR reads and lists one entry per CDR3 protein. Of hundreds of thousands of distinct CDR3 sequences listed, more than 30% are singletons. The CDR3 covers 12 residues. The V end lost 4 bases, the J end lost 6 bases, and 11 bases lay between the germline ends. Germline CDR1 SGHRS, CDR2 YFSETQ. This entry is derived from a study of T cells in Graves' hyperthyroidism and ophthalmopathy.

J is TRBJ2-7 and V is TRBV5-1; D gene unclear. Source material: blood. The TCR sequence derives from a man younger than 30 with Graves' hyperthyroidism. The CDR3 region is CASSLNPPEQYF. The DNA of the CDR3 is TGCGCCAGCAGCCTGAACCCCCCCGAGCAGTACTTC.